The rows below give T cell receptor beta chains drawn from one sample of a study of shared clonotypes between healthy human individuals. Generated by immunoSEQ multiplex PCR, the TCRdb table keeps only in-frame clones and is missing some. The top ten clones hold around 0.14% of a sample with about 2,500,000 clones, 85% to 95% of them seen once. The specimen sequenced was naive CD4+ T cells sorted from blood. These receptors came from a man aged 18 to 29 in good health. CDR3s include the opening cysteine and the closing phenylalanine or tryptophan. Fields, in order: clone size, J gene, V gene, D gene, CDR3 protein, CDR3 DNA. The D gene is left open where the match is weak. Some rows mark clone size as missing; the rest say once, few, many or name a class of expanded clone.

NA TRBJ2-3 TRBV6-1 NA CASSGDTGTDTQYF TGTGCCAGCAGTGGGGATACGGGCACAGATACGCAGTATTTT
NA TRBJ2-2 TRBV18 TRBD2 CASSPREGSGELFF TGTGCCAGCTCACCCAGGGAGGGTTCCGGGGAGCTGTTTTTT
once TRBJ2-1 TRBV7-8 TRBD1 CASSLPGGTTFSYNEQFF TGTGCCAGCAGCTTACCAGGGGGCACTACTTTCTCCTACAATGAGCAGTTCTTC
NA TRBJ1-4 TRBV6-6 NA CASRTLSEANEKLFF TGTGCCAGCAGGACCCTCTCAGAGGCTAATGAAAAACTGTTTTTT
NA TRBJ1-1 TRBV6-5 TRBD1 CASRPGQVVEAFF TGTGCCAGCAGGCCCGGACAGGTTGTGGAAGCTTTCTTT
NA TRBJ2-3 TRBV7-9 TRBD1 CASSPYRDRDTDTQYF TGTGCCAGCAGCCCTTACCGGGACAGGGACACAGATACGCAGTATTTT
NA TRBJ2-7 TRBV5-1 NA CASSTGGNSYEQYF TGCGCCAGTAGTACGGGCGGGAACTCCTACGAGCAGTACTTC
NA TRBJ2-1 TRBV4-3 TRBD2 CASSLGSGRSDEQFF TGCGCCAGCAGCCTCGGTAGCGGGAGGTCGGATGAGCAGTTCTTC
NA TRBJ2-5 TRBV5-1 TRBD2 CASSSGTSGLTETQYF TGCGCCAGCAGCTCGGGGACTAGCGGGCTTACGGAGACCCAGTACTTC
NA TRBJ2-7 TRBV7-2 NA CASAATTLHAYEQYF TGTGCCAGCGCGGCGACAACCCTACACGCCTACGAGCAGTACTTC
few TRBJ1-2 TRBV10-1 NA CASSHGGGNGYTF TGCGCCAGCAGTCACGGCGGGGGGAATGGCTACACCTTC
few TRBJ2-2 TRBV18 NA CASSPRTAILGTGELFF TGTGCCAGCTCACCACGGACTGCGATTCTTGGCACCGGGGAGCTGTTTTTT
NA TRBJ1-2 TRBV19 NA CAISPSGAAYGYTF TGTGCCATCTCCCCATCGGGGGCTGCCTATGGCTACACCTTC
NA TRBJ2-7 TRBV6-5 TRBD2 CASSSDQRGNEQYF TGTGCCAGCAGTTCCGACCAGCGGGGGAACGAGCAGTACTTC